This T cell receptor beta chain comes out of a study of OX40 agonist ivuxolimab in advanced cancers. The table came from immunoSEQ multiplex PCR; TCRdb's copy has only in-frame clones and leaves some out. The sample lists around 95,000 clones; around 91% were seen once. This clonotype was obtained from an adult with an advanced solid tumor such as melanoma, head and neck, liver or kidney cancer. The sample here was CD4+ or CD8+ T cells sorted from blood, taken in a trial of the OX40 agonist ivuxolimab.

CDR3 region: CASSVAGGPNQPQHF. DNA for the CDR3: TGTGCCAGCAGCGTAGCGGGGGGTCCCAACCAGCCCCAGCATTTT. V and J are TRBV9 and TRBJ1-5, with a possible D match to TRBD1 (5 bases). V lost 0 bases and J lost 7, with 14 bases in between. The CDR3 is 15 amino acids. Germline CDR1 reads SGDLS; CDR2 reads YYNGEE.